The following is a T cell receptor beta chain sequence with its context. Its antigen is currently unknown. The data belong to a study of T cell responses to AZD1222 COVID-19 vaccine. Profiling relied on immunoSEQ multiplex PCR, and the TCRdb table lists in-frame clones only, not all of them. The sample shows about 160,000 clones, approximately 90% of them seen only once. Study results and caveats: When two AZD1222 doses had been given, Spike-specific TCR breadth and depth rose. Only six people who got AZD1222 tested seropositive at baseline.

The CDR3 totals 13 residues. V lost 0 bases, J lost 11 bases, and 14 bases lay in between. Germline CDR1 SGHRS, CDR2 YFSETQ. Second-dose intervals of approximately 4 or approximately 12 weeks were pooled. The source is an adult who received the AZD1222 COVID-19 vaccine. The chain uses TRBV5-1 and TRBJ1-1; D not certain. Sequenced material: peripheral blood, taken 28 days after the second AZD1222 dose. CDR3 DNA: TGCGCCAGCAGCTTGGGAATTACAGCGGGGGCTTTCTTT. This sequence encodes CASSLGITAGAFF.